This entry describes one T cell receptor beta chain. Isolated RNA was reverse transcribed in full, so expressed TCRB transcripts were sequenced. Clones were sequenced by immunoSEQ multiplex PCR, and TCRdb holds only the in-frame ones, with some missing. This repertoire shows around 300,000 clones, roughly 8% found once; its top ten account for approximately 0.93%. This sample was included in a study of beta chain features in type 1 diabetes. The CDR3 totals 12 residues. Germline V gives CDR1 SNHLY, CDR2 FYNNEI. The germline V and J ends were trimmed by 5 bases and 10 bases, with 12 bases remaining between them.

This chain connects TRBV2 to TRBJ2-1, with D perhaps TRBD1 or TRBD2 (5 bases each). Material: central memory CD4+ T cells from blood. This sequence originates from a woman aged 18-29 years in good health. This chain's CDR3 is CASSKGPGEQFF. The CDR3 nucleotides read TGTGCCAGCAGTAAGGGACCAGGGGAGCAGTTCTTC. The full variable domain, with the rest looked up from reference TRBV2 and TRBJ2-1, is EPEVTQTPSHQVTQMGQEVILRCVPISNHLYFYWYRQILGQKVEFLVSFYNNEISEKSEIFDDQFSVERPDGSNFTLKIRSTKLEDSAMYFCASSKGPGEQFFGPGTRLTVL.